The entry below describes one T cell receptor beta chain. When the RNA was reverse transcribed, random hexamers were used with an input of roughly 0.45 to 1 ug. Amplification of TCR beta CDR3 was carried out by immunoSEQ multiplex PCR, which covered 54 Vbeta and 13 Jbeta segments. TCRdb processed the immunoSEQ multiplex PCR reads anew with MiXCR; each CDR3 protein has one entry. There are 140,000 to 150,000 distinct CDR3 sequences in the sample; approximately 95% occur only once, and 0.11% lies in the top ten. This specimen belongs to a study of CD8 T cells in Susac syndrome. This receptor was obtained from a human donor with multiple sclerosis. Sequencing was carried out using CD4+ T cells from PBMCs.

CDR3 in amino acids: CASRQGDYGYTF. The CDR3 nucleotides read TGTGCCAGTCGACAGGGAGACTATGGCTACACCTTC. J is TRBJ1-2 and V is TRBV6-6; 7 nucleotides line up with TRBD1. Looked up from germline, CDR1 is MNHNY and CDR2 is SVGAGI (reference sequence). V lost 9 bases, J lost 3 bases, and 4 bases stayed unmatched. The CDR3 runs 12 residues.